Reported below is one TCR beta chain. What it binds is not known. This entry belongs to a study of cytomegalovirus exposure and HLA in healthy donors. Study context: Out of 300 to 500 genotyped donors, about 80% belonged to the Caucasian-associated ancestry cluster.

Overall study results and limits: Some public TCRs appeared in many individuals, while most sequences were rare. Links to common viral pathogens appeared, in a later analysis, for several of the most significant clusters.

This cohort consisted of healthy bone marrow donors. Trimming pared 0 bases from V and 2 bases from J, leaving 5 bases between. Germline values: CDR1 SGHRS, CDR2 YFSETQ. The CDR3 extends over 13 amino acids. PCR amplification relied on 60 Vbeta primers (plus 13 Jbeta primers). Sequenced by immunoSEQ multiplex PCR; TCRdb stores in-frame clones only, minus some. There are roughly 40,000 clones in the sample; roughly 79% occur only once, and roughly 10% lies in the top ten. This sequence joins TRBV5-1 and TRBJ1-1, with D uncertain. The source of this sequence is a woman aged 40-49 years in good health and CMV-seronegative. The sample was PBMCs. The DNA of the CDR3 is TGCGCCAGCAGCTTGGGACATAACACTGAAGCTTTCTTT. It codes for CASSLGHNTEAFF. Full variable domain (remainder filled in from reference TRBV5-1 and TRBJ1-1): KAGVTQTPRYLIKTRGQQVTLSCSPISGHRSVSWYQQTPGQGLQFLFEYFSETQRNKGNFPGRFSGRQFSNSRSEMNVSTLELGDSALYLCASSLGHNTEAFFGQGTRLTVV.